Sequencing of this T cell receptor (beta chain) was carried out in a study of cytomegalovirus exposure and HLA in healthy donors. Study results and caveats: A later analysis found that most CMV-associated TCR beta chains appeared HLA-restricted. Reportedly, diagnosis of cytomegalovirus status by the classifier showed high specificity and sensitivity.

Regarding this clone: Its matching antigen is unknown.

Vbeta (60) and Jbeta (13) primers were used in the PCR. The assay was immunoSEQ multiplex PCR, and TCRdb's table has in-frame clones only and misses some. The sample lists fewer than 120,000 clones, around three quarters occurring once. The V and J ends lost 4 bases and 1 base, in that order; junction bases with no gene match: 8. The germline V gene has CDR1 SGHRS and CDR2 YFSETQ. This CDR3 is 16 amino acids long. Sequenced material: PBMCs. The chain is built from TRBV5-1 and TRBJ1-1; TRBD1 matches at 9 bases. The TCR originated in a woman aged 30 to 39 in good health and CMV-seronegative. This CDR3 is CASSIRQGEGNTEAFF. CDR3 nucleotide sequence: TGCGCCAGCAGCATACGACAGGGGGAAGGGAACACTGAAGCTTTCTTT.